This T cell receptor (beta chain) was sequenced in a study of blood T cell repertoires in COVID-19. Whole-study context: The analysed material was cDNA or gDNA that came from T cells, B-cell-depleted T cells, or PBMCs.

Germline V CDR1 and CDR2: LNHDA, SQIVND (reference sequence). The CDR3 is made up of 12 amino acids. V was trimmed by 5 bases and J by 8 bases, leaving 12 bases between them. In the original analysis: Estimation of nucleated cell counts was performed using reference gene primer amplification. Some clones are missing from TCRdb's copy, which holds only in-frame ones; the method was immunoSEQ multiplex PCR. That table gives V, J and clone size, and the DNA gave D and trimming. The sample has about 80,000 clones; 65% to 85% are singletons. This TCR was sampled from a man aged 65 to 79 with active or convalescent COVID-19. The material sequenced was peripheral blood. The chain recombines TRBV19 with TRBJ1-2; D gene ambiguous. CDR3 bases: TGTGCCAGTAGTGACACCGTCCGGGGCTACACCTTC. Translation gives CASSDTVRGYTF.